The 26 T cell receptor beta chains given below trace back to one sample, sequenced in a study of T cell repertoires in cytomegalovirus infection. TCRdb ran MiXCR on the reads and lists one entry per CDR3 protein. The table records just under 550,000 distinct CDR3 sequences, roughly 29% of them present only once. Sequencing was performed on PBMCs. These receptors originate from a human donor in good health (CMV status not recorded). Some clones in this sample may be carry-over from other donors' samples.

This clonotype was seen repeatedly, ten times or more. The CDR3 spells CASSLSVSGGTEAFF. The CDR3 DNA follows: TGTGCCAGCAGCTTATCGGTATCCGGGGGCACTGAAGCTTTCTTT. The chain has TRBV7-2 and TRBJ1-1; D might be TRBD1 (5 bases). V shed 2 bases and J shed 4 bases, with 14 bases lying between them. The V gene's germline CDR1 is SGHTA and CDR2 FQGNSA. The CDR3 extends over 15 amino acids.

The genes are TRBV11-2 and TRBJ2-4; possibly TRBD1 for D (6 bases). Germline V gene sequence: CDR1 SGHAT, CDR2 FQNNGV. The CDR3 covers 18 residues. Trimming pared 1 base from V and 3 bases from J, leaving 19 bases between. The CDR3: CASSLAPGAHPDKNIQYF. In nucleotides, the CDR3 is TGTGCCAGCAGCTTAGCACCAGGGGCACACCCAGACAAAAACATTCAGTACTTC.

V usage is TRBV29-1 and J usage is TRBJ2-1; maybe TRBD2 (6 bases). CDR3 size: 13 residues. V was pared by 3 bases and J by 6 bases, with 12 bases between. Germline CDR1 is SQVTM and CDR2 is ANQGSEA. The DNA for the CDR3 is TGCAGCGTTGATGGAGGGGTAGTCAATGAGCAGTTCTTC. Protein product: CSVDGGVVNEQFF.

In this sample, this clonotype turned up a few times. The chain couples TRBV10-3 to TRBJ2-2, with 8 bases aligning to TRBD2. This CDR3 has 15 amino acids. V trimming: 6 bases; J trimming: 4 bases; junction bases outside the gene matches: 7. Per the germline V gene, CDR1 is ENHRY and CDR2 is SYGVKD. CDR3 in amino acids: CAIRVAGSVTGELFF. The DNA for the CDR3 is TGTGCCATCAGGGTAGCGGGGTCGGTCACCGGGGAGCTGTTTTTT.

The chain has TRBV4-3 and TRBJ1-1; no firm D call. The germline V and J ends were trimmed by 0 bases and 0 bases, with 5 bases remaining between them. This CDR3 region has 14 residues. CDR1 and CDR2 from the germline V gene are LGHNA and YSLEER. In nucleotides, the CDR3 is TGCGCCAGCAGCCAAGACAGGATGAACACTGAAGCTTTCTTT. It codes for CASSQDRMNTEAFF.

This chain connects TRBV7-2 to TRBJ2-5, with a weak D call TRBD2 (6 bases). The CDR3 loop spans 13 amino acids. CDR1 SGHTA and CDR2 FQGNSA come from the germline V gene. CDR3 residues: CAGRREGPETQYF. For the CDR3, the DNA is TGTGCGGGGCGGCGGGAAGGGCCCGAGACCCAGTACTTC.

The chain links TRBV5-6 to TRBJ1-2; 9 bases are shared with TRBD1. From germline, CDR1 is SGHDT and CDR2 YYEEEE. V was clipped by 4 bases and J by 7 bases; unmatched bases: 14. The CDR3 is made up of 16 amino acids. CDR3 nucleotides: TGTGCCAGCAGCACGGTTCTGGGACAGGGAAGCGGTGGCTACACCTTC. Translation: CASSTVLGQGSGGYTF.

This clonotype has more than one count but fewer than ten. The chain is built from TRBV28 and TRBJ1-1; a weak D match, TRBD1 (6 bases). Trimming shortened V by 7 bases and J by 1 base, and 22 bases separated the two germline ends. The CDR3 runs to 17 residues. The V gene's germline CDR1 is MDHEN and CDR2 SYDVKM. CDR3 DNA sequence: TGTGCCAGCACCCCCTCCGGGACATTATACACGAACACTGAAGCTTTCTTT. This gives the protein CASTPSGTLYTNTEAFF.

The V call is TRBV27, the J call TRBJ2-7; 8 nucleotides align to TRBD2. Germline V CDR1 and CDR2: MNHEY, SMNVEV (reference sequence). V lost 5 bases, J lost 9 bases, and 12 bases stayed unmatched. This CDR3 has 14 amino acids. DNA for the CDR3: TGTGCCAGCAGTCCCACCGGGGCGGGAGGAGTGCAGTACGTC. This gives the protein CASSPTGAGGVQYV.

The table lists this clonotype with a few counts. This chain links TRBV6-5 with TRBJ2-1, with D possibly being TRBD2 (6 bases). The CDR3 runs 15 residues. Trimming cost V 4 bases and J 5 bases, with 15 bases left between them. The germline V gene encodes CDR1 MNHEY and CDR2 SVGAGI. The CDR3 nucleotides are TGTGCCAGCAGTTGGAGCGGGCGTTCCAACAATGAGCAGTTCTTC. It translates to CASSWSGRSNNEQFF.

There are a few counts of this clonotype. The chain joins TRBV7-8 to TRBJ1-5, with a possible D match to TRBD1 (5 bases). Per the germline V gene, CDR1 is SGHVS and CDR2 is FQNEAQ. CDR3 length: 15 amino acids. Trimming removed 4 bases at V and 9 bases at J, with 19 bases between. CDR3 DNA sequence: TGTGCCAGCAGCTCCATCGTGGAGGGGCTGTGGCCCCAGCATTTT. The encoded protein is CASSSIVEGLWPQHF. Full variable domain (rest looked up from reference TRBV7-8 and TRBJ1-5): GAGVSQSPRYKVAKRGQDVALRCDPISGHVSLFWYQQALGQGPEFLTYFQNEAQLDKSGLPSDRFFAERPEGSVSTLKIQRTQQEDSAVYLCASSSIVEGLWPQHFGDGTRLSIL.

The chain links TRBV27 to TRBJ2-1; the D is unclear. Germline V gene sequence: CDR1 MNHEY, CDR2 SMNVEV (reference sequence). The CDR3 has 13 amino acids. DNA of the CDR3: TGTTTTATTCGACGGCAAGGGAACAATGAGCAGTTCTTC. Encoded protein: CFIRRQGNNEQFF.

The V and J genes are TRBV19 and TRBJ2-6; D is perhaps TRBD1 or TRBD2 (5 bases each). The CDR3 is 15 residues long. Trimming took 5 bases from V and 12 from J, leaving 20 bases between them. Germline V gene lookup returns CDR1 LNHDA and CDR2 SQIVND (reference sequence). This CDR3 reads CASSPNPGTAGVLTF. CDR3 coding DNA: TGTGCCAGTAGTCCAAACCCCGGGACGGCAGGCGTCCTGACTTTC.

The CDR3 reads CASSSSRGAGDTQYF. In DNA form, the CDR3 reads TGTGCCAGCAGCTCCTCGAGGGGGGCTGGAGATACGCAGTATTTT. This rearrangement joins TRBV7-3 to TRBJ2-3; D might be TRBD1 or TRBD2, each matching 6 bases. CDR1 and CDR2 (germline): SGHTA, FQGTGA. There are 15 residues in the CDR3. V lost 4 bases, J lost 5 bases, and 16 bases lay in between.

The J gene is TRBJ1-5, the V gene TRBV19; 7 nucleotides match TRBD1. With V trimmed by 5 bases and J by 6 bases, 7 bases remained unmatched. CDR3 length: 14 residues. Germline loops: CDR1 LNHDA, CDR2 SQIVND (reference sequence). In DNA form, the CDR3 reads TGTGCCAGTAGTGCCCGGGACAGAAGTCAGCCCCAGCATTTT. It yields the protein CASSARDRSQPQHF.

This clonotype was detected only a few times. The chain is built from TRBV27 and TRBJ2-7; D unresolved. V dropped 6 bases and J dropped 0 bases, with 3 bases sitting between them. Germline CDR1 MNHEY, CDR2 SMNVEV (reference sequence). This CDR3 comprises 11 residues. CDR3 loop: CASRNSYEQYV. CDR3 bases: TGTGCCAGCAGGAACTCCTACGAGCAGTACGTC.

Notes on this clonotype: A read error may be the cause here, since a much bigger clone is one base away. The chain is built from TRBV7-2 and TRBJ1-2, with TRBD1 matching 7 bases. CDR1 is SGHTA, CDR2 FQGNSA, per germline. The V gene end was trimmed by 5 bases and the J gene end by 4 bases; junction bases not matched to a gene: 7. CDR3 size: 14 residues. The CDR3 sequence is CASSVGGGVYGYTF. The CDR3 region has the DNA TGTGCCAGCAGCGTAGGAGGGGGCGTCTATGGCTACACCTTC.

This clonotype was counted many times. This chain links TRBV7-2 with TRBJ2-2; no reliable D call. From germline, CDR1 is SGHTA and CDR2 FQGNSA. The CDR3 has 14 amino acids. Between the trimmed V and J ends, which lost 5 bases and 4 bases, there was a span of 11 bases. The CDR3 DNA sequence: TGTGCCAGCAGCCCCCCTTACTTCACCGGGGAGCTGTTTTTT. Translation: CASSPPYFTGELFF.

The CDR3 DNA reads TGTGCCAGCAGCCCCGGGGGAGGTGGTGGGAACTATGGCTACACCTTC. Translation gives CASSPGGGGGNYGYTF. The gene calls are TRBV7-6 and TRBJ1-2, with D perhaps TRBD1 (5 bases). V gave up 5 bases and J gave up 2 bases, with 18 bases separating them. This CDR3 spans 16 amino acids. The germline V gene encodes CDR1 SGHVS and CDR2 FNYEAQ.

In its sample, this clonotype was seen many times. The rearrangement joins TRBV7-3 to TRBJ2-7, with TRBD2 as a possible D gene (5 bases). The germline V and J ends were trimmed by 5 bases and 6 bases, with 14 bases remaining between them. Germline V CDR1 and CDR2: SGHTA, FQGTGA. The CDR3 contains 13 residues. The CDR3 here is CASSTFREREQYF. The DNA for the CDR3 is TGTGCCAGCAGCACTTTCCGGGAACGCGAGCAGTACTTC.

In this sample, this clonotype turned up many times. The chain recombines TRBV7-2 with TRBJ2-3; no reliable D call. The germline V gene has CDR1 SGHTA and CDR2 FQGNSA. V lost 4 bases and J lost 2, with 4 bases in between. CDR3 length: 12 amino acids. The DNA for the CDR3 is TGTGCCAGCAGCTATGACACAGATACGCAGTATTTT. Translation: CASSYDTDTQYF.

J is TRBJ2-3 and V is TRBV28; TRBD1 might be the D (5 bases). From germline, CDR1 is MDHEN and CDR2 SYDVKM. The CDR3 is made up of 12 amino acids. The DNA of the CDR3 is TGTGGCGCAGGGTTTGGCACAGATACGCAGTATTTT. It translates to CGAGFGTDTQYF.

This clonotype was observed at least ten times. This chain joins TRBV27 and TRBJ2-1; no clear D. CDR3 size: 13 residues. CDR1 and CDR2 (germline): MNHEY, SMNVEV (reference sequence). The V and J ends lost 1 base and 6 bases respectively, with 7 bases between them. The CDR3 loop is CASSLWGGNEQFF. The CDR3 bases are TGTGCCAGCAGTTTATGGGGTGGCAATGAGCAGTTCTTC.

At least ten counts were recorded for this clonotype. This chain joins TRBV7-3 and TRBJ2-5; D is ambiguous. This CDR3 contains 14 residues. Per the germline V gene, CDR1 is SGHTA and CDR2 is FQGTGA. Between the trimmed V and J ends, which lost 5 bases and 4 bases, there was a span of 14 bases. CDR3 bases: TGTGCCAGCAGCCCAACGACCCGTGGAGAGACCCAGTACTTC. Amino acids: CASSPTTRGETQYF.

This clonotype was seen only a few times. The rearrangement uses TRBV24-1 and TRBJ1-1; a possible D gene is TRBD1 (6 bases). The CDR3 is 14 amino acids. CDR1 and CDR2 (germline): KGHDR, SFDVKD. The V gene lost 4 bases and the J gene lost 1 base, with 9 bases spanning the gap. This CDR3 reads CATSDPRGNTEAFF. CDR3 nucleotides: TGTGCCACCAGTGACCCCAGGGGGAACACTGAAGCTTTCTTT.

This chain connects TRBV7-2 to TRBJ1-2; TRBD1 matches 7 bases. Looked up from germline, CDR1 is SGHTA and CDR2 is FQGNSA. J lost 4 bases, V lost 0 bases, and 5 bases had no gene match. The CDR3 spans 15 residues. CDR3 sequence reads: CASSLAPQGIYGYTF. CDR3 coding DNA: TGTGCCAGCAGCTTAGCGCCACAGGGGATCTATGGCTACACCTTC. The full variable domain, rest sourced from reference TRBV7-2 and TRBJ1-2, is GAGVSQSPSNKVTEKGKDVELRCDPISGHTALYWYRQSLGQGLEFLIYFQGNSAPDKSGLPSDRFSAERTGGSVSTLTIQRTQQEDSAVYLCASSLAPQGIYGYTFGSGTRLTVV.